This T cell receptor beta chain comes out of a study of shared clonotypes between healthy human individuals. Here immunoSEQ multiplex PCR was the method, and the copy in TCRdb shows in-frame clones only, minus some. The sample has 550,000 to 800,000 clones; 90% are singletons. The germline V gene encodes CDR1 SEHNR and CDR2 FQNEAQ (reference sequence). This CDR3 is 17 amino acids long. V lost 4 bases and J lost 4, with 19 bases in between. The sequence was collected from a man aged 18 to 35 in good health. Some clones in this sample may be carry-over from other donors' samples. The chain combines TRBV7-9 with TRBJ2-2; D is perhaps TRBD2 (5 bases). Sequenced sample: memory CD8+ T cells from PBMCs. Subset indicated: CD45RO+ cells pooled with CCR7-negative TemRA cells. The CDR3 protein is CASSSNHLVGSTGELFF. CDR3 in DNA: TGTGCCAGCAGCTCTAACCACCTCGTAGGGAGCACCGGGGAGCTGTTTTTT.